This T cell receptor (beta chain) derives from a study of blood T cell repertoires in COVID-19. TCRdb's table, derived via immunoSEQ multiplex PCR, lists solely in-frame clones and lacks some. There are roughly 200,000 clones in the sample; approximately 81% occur only once, and roughly 10% lies in the top ten. Germline V gene data show CDR1 as SQVTM and CDR2 as ANQGSEA. V lost 3 bases and J lost 3; bases outside the gene matches: 4. The CDR3 consists of 14 residues. This chain connects TRBV29-1 to TRBJ1-1; 10 bases map to TRBD1. Sequenced sample: peripheral blood. This TCR derives from a woman over 75 with COVID-19, enrolled during active disease. CDR3 amino acids: CSVERQGADTEAFF. Here the CDR3 DNA reads TGCAGCGTTGAGAGACAGGGGGCGGACACTGAAGCTTTCTTT.